Following are 2 T cell receptor beta chains from one sample sequenced in a study of vaccination and CD4 T cells after COVID-19. Cultured CD4+ T-cell DNA underwent Oncomine TCR Beta short-read sequencing. One entry per CDR3 protein, called by TCRdb with MiXCR from the PCR reads. The table includes 6,600 or so distinct CDR3 sequences, approximately 35% detected once. These receptors lack a known antigen. Treatment noted: roughly 11-day PBMC culture with coronavirus spike peptide pools or control peptides (ViraFEST assay). CD4+ T cells that came from the unexposed donor were collected before the COVID-19 pandemic (2011-2018). Sequencing used CD4+ T cells from blood, cultured in vitro. These receptors were obtained from a human donor in good health.

The chain is built from TRBV29-1 and TRBJ2-4; D is possibly TRBD1 (6 bases). CDR3 length: 16 amino acids. Germline assignment: CDR1 SQVTM and CDR2 ANQGSEA. V lost 1 base and J 3 bases, leaving 16 bases between the germline ends. Written as DNA, the CDR3 is TGCAGCGTTGAAGTTCGGGACAACGGTGGCAAAAACATTCAGTACTTC. Its protein product is CSVEVRDNGGKNIQYF.

CDR3 region: CASSPLRDTEAFF. In DNA form, the CDR3 reads TGTGCCAGCTCACCTCTCAGAGACACTGAAGCTTTCTTT. This sequence joins TRBV18 and TRBJ1-1, with D unresolved. CDR1 is KGHSH, CDR2 LQKENI, per germline. V shed 3 bases and J shed 3 bases, with 8 bases lying between them. CDR3 length equals 13 residues.